What follows are 20 T cell receptor beta chains derived from one specimen sequenced in a study of cytomegalovirus exposure and HLA in healthy donors. The PCR used 60 Vbeta and 13 Jbeta primers. Data came from immunoSEQ multiplex PCR; TCRdb stores just in-frame clones and leaves some out. The sample records approximately 100,000 clones, more than 65% being singletons. Sequenced: PBMCs. The receptors originated from a woman aged 45 to 65 in good health and CMV-seropositive.

The gene calls are TRBV7-3 and TRBJ2-2; 14 bases are a match to TRBD2. CDR1 is SGHTA and CDR2 is FQGTGA in the germline V gene. With V trimmed by 5 bases and J by 3 bases, 2 bases remained unmatched. The CDR3 runs to 16 residues. The CDR3 nucleotides are TGTGCCAGCAGCCCGGGACTAGCGGGGGACACCGGGGAGCTGTTTTTT. Residues: CASSPGLAGDTGELFF.

The genes are TRBV4-1 and TRBJ1-4; TRBD1 agrees at 7 bases. V shed 2 bases, J shed 8 bases, and the junction held 11 bases outside the gene matches. Germline-derived CDR1 and CDR2 are MGHRA and YSYEKL. The CDR3 is made up of 16 amino acids. The CDR3 region is CASSQSYRGEEEKLFF. DNA of the CDR3: TGCGCCAGCAGCCAATCCTACAGGGGAGAAGAGGAAAAACTGTTTTTT.

This chain uses TRBV6-5 with TRBJ2-5; TRBD1 agrees at 7 bases. The germline CDR1 and CDR2 sequences are MNHEY and SVGAGI. J gave up 3 bases and V 1 base, and 5 bases lay outside the gene matches. The CDR3 has 15 residues. The CDR3 DNA follows: TGTGCCAGCAGTTACTTGGACAGGAGCAAAGAGACCCAGTACTTC. Its translation: CASSYLDRSKETQYF.

The chain is built from TRBV7-3 and TRBJ2-2; 9 nucleotides agree with TRBD2. The CDR3 is 16 residues long. Unmatched junction bases numbered 5, after V lost 2 bases and J lost 4 bases. Germline V gene sequence: CDR1 SGHTA, CDR2 FQGTGA. CDR3 nucleotides: TGTGCCAGCAGCTTAGGCGGGGGGGCTATCACCGGGGAGCTGTTTTTT. This sequence encodes CASSLGGGAITGELFF.

This clone was seen once. The genes are TRBV30 and TRBJ2-3; 8 bases are shared with TRBD2. CDR3 length: 15 residues. CDR1 GTSNPN and CDR2 SVGIG come from the germline V gene (reference sequence). V trimming: 0 bases; J trimming: 4 bases; junction bases outside the gene matches: 6. CDR3 sequence: CAWSVGSGVADTQYF. In DNA form, the CDR3 reads TGTGCCTGGAGTGTAGGTAGCGGGGTGGCAGATACGCAGTATTTT.

In this sample, this clone turned up a few times. The chain employs TRBV14 and TRBJ1-6; tentative D call: TRBD1 (5 bases). Germline V gene data show CDR1 as SGHDN and CDR2 as FVKESK. Trimming stripped 3 bases from V and 13 bases from J, with 19 bases between. CDR3 length equals 15 residues. This CDR3 is CASSQEVAGLGPLHF. The DNA of the CDR3 is TGTGCCAGCAGCCAGGAAGTGGCAGGGCTCGGGCCCCTCCACTTT.

The chain is built from TRBV30 and TRBJ2-3, with 11 positions matching TRBD2. CDR1 and CDR2 from the germline V gene are GTSNPN and SVGIG (reference sequence). The V and J ends lost 5 bases and 2 bases, in that order; junction bases with no gene match: 3. The CDR3 runs to 14 residues. The CDR3 bases are TGTGCCTGGGGGACTAGCGGACCCACAGATACGCAGTATTTT. Translating gives CAWGTSGPTDTQYF.

The V call is TRBV10-3, the J call TRBJ2-7; 12 bases agree with TRBD2. V shed 9 bases and J 0 bases; nucleotides not matched to a gene: 6. Per germline, CDR1 ENHRY and CDR2 SYGVKD. The CDR3 covers 15 residues. CDR3 sequence: CAILAGGPHSYEQYF. DNA of the CDR3: TGTGCCATTCTAGCGGGAGGGCCCCACTCCTACGAGCAGTACTTC.

The genes are TRBV19 and TRBJ1-5; TRBD1 is a possible D gene (5 bases). The V gene lost 3 bases and the J gene lost 3 bases, with 15 bases spanning the gap. Germline V gives CDR1 LNHDA, CDR2 SQIVND (reference sequence). The CDR3 spans 16 residues. CDR3 amino acids: CASSIYGGIYNQPQHF. For the CDR3, the DNA is TGTGCCAGTAGTATTTATGGGGGGATATACAATCAGCCCCAGCATTTT. The entire variable domain, with the rest obtained from reference TRBV19 and TRBJ1-5, is as follows: DGGITQSPKYLFRKEGQNVTLSCEQNLNHDAMYWYRQDPGQGLRLIYYSQIVNDFQKGDIAEGYSVSREKKESFPLTVTSAQKNPTAFYLCASSIYGGIYNQPQHFGDGTRLSIL.

The rearrangement joins TRBV7-3 to TRBJ1-5; 8 bases align to TRBD1. The length of the CDR3 is 15 residues. CDR1 and CDR2 (germline): SGHTA, FQGTGA. After removal of 3 bases from V and 4 bases from J, the junction contained 5 bases not matched to a gene. CDR3 sequence (DNA): TGTGCCAGCAGCTTCCAGGGGGCCCCTAATCAGCCCCAGCATTTT. Translated, it gives CASSFQGAPNQPQHF. Full variable domain (remainder filled in from reference TRBV7-3 and TRBJ1-5): GAGVSQTPSNKVTEKGKYVELRCDPISGHTALYWYRQSLGQGPEFLIYFQGTGAADDSGLPNDRFFAVRPEGSVSTLKIQRTERGDSAVYLCASSFQGAPNQPQHFGDGTRLSIL.

The rearrangement joins TRBV6-5 to TRBJ2-1, with D unresolved. The V end lost 2 bases, the J end lost 7 bases, and 6 bases lay between the germline ends. The CDR3 length is 12 residues. Germline lookup yields CDR1 MNHEY and CDR2 SVGAGI. CDR3 protein: CASSYGLNEQFF. CDR3 bases: TGTGCCAGCAGTTACGGGCTAAATGAGCAGTTCTTC.

V is TRBV27 and J is TRBJ2-4; 9 nucleotides line up with TRBD1. CDR1 is MNHEY and CDR2 is SMNVEV in the germline V gene (reference sequence). J lost 8 bases, V lost 6 bases, and 14 bases had no gene match. The CDR3 is 16 residues long. CDR3 coding DNA: TGTGCCAGCAGGAGAGAGATTACAGGGGGCAGGGACATTCAGTACTTC. Its protein product is CASRREITGGRDIQYF.

This clone was seen more than once but under ten times. This chain joins TRBV5-1 and TRBJ1-3; D uncertain. Germline values: CDR1 SGHRS, CDR2 YFSETQ. The CDR3 totals 14 residues. Trimming cost V 0 bases and J 3 bases, with 7 bases left between them. DNA for the CDR3: TGCGCCAGCAGCTTGGACAGAGATGGAAACACCATATATTTT. Translated: CASSLDRDGNTIYF.

This clone is a singleton in its sample. This sequence joins TRBV7-9 and TRBJ2-7; 11 positions match TRBD2. This CDR3 is built from 16 residues. V shed 10 bases and J 1 base; nucleotides not matched to a gene: 12. Germline CDR1 SEHNR, CDR2 FQNEAQ (reference sequence). CDR3 DNA sequence: TGTGCCATTAGAGGGGGGACTAGCGGCAATTCCTACGAGCAGTACTTC. Its translation: CAIRGGTSGNSYEQYF. The full variable domain, with the rest looked up from reference TRBV7-9 and TRBJ2-7, is DTGVSQNPRHKITKRGQNVTFRCDPISEHNRLYWYRQTLGQGPEFLTYFQNEAQLEKSRLLSDRFSAERPKGSFSTLEIQRTEQGDSAMYLCAIRGGTSGNSYEQYFGPGTRLTVT.

The chain is built from TRBV6-5 and TRBJ1-1, with a weak D call TRBD1 (6 bases). Germline loops: CDR1 MNHEY, CDR2 SVGAGI. This CDR3 is built from 13 residues. V dropped 7 bases and J dropped 8 bases, with 17 bases sitting between them. The CDR3 here is CASIRRGGREAFF. The CDR3 DNA is TGTGCCAGCATTCGGAGAGGGGGAAGGGAAGCTTTCTTT.

This clone was seen a handful of times. V is TRBV5-1 and J is TRBJ1-4; D is perhaps TRBD1 (5 bases). Trimming cost V 2 bases and J 8 bases, with 13 bases left between them. The CDR3 is made up of 14 amino acids. CDR1 is SGHRS and CDR2 is YFSETQ in the germline V gene. The CDR3 reads CASSFGGEGEKLFF. The DNA for the CDR3 is TGCGCCAGCAGCTTCGGGGGAGAAGGAGAAAAACTGTTTTTT.

This clone turned up a few times. The chain has TRBV9 and TRBJ2-7, with D unresolved. Germline values: CDR1 SGDLS, CDR2 YYNGEE. Trimming removed 2 bases at V and 3 bases at J, with 9 bases between. This CDR3 is 13 amino acids long. The CDR3 spells CASSVDIHYEQYF. The CDR3 region has the DNA TGTGCCAGCAGCGTCGACATTCACTACGAGCAGTACTTC.

The genes are TRBV14 and TRBJ1-2, with D possibly TRBD1 on 6 matching bases. V lost 2 bases and J lost 3, with 7 bases in between. Germline V gene sequence: CDR1 SGHDN, CDR2 FVKESK. This CDR3 region has 13 residues. The CDR3 protein is CASSQRQDYGYTF. For the CDR3, the DNA is TGTGCCAGCAGCCAACGACAGGACTATGGCTACACCTTC.

There are a few counts of this clone. The junction differs from germline at one of its ends, possibly a read error. V is TRBV27 and J is TRBJ2-7; the D gene is possibly TRBD1 (6 bases). The CDR3 covers 15 residues. From germline, CDR1 is MNHEY and CDR2 SMNVEV (reference sequence). The CDR3 bases are TGTGCCATCAGTTCTAACCGGGACAACTCCTACGAGCAGTACTTC. This codes for CAISSNRDNSYEQYF.

This sequence joins TRBV6-5 and TRBJ1-5; D unresolved. Germline V CDR1 and CDR2: MNHEY, SVGAGI. This CDR3 spans 14 amino acids. V lost 8 bases to trimming and J lost 2 bases, with 13 bases between them. CDR3 amino acids: CASLNGAGNQPQHF. The CDR3 DNA follows: TGTGCCAGCCTAAATGGAGCGGGCAATCAGCCCCAGCATTTT.